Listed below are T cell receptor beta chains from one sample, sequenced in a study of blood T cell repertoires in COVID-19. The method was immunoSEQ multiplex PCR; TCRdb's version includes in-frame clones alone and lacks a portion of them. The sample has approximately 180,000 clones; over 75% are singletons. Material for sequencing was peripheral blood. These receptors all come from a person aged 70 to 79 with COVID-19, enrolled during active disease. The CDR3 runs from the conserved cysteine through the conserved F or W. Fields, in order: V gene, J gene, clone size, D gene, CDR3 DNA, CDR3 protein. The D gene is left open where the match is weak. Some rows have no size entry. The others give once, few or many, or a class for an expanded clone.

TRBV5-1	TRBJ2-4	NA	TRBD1	TGCGCCAGCAGCTGGAAGGACAGGGGGCTTGACATTCAGTACTTC	CASSWKDRGLDIQYF
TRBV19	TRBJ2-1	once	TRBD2	TGTGCCAGTAGTATTCGTAGCGGGAGGGCCAATGAGCAGTTCTTC	CASSIRSGRANEQFF
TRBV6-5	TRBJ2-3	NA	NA	TGTGCCAGCTGGGCCCCAGCGGACACAGATACGCAGTATTTT	CASWAPADTDTQYF
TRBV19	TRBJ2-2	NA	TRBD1	TGTGCCAGTAGTTGGACAGGTACGAACACCGGGGAGCTGTTTTTT	CASSWTGTNTGELFF
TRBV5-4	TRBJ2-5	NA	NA	TGTGCCAGCAGCTTGAGGCGGGGTGATGGGGGGACCCAGTACTTC	CASSLRRGDGGTQYF
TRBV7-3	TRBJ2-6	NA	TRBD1	TGTGCCAGCAGTCCCGGGACAGTCTCCTCTGGGGCCAACGTCCTGACTTTC	CASSPGTVSSGANVLTF
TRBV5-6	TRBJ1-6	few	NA	TGTGCCAGCAGCTACTACAGGAATTCACCCCTCCACTTT	CASSYYRNSPLHF
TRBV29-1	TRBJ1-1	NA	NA	TGCAGCGTTGAGGTAGCCTTGAACACTGAAGCTTTCTTT	CSVEVALNTEAFF
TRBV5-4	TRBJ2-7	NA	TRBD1	TGTGCCAGCAGCTCGAGGACCGGGACAGGGAATGAGCAGTACTTC	CASSSRTGTGNEQYF
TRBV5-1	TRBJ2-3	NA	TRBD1	TGCGCCAGCAGCTTGGCCCCCGGGACAGGGGTTGGTACGCAGTATTTT	CASSLAPGTGVGTQYF
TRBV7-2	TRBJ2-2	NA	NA	TGTGCCAGCAGCACCACAGGGAGCGGGGAGCTGTTTTTT	CASSTTGSGELFF
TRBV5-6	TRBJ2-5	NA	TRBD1	TGTGCCAGCAGCCCCATGGACAGGGGGCTAGAGACCCAGTACTTC	CASSPMDRGLETQYF
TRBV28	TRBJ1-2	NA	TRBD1	TGTGCCAGCAGTCCAGCAGGGGACAGCCTTTATGGCTACACCTTC	CASSPAGDSLYGYTF
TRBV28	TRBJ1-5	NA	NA	TGTGCCACTTTCAGGGGAGGCAATCAGCCCCAGCATTTT	CATFRGGNQPQHF
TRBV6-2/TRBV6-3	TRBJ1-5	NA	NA	TGTGCCAGCAGTTACCTCCAGACAGGATTGGGTCAGCCCCAGCATTTT	CASSYLQTGLGQPQHF
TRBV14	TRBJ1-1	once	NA	TGTGCCAGCAGCCTGTCCCAGGGGTTCTGGACTGAAGCTTTCTTT	CASSLSQGFWTEAFF
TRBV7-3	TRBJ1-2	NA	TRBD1	TGTGCCAGCAGCCCGACAGGGGGAGAGGGCTACACCTTC	CASSPTGGEGYTF
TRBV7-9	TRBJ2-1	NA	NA	TGTGCCAGCAGCTTTTCTACTCCTTCCTTCTTC	CASSFSTPSFF